This T cell receptor (beta chain) originates from a study of shared clonotypes between healthy human individuals. Study information: Sampling drew on donors who were a couple of women and a few men aged 18 to 49.

There are 15 residues in the CDR3. Germline assignment: CDR1 SGHRS and CDR2 YFSETQ. V lost 0 bases to trimming and J lost 2 bases; unmatched junction nucleotides: 3. The table came from immunoSEQ multiplex PCR; TCRdb's copy has only in-frame clones and leaves some out. The table has about half a million clones, roughly 80% seen once. This receptor was identified in a woman in her thirties or forties in good health. Some clones in this sample may be carry-over from other donors' samples. The V and J genes are TRBV5-1 and TRBJ2-5, with 8 bases fitting TRBD2. What was sequenced was PBMCs. The CDR3 is CASSLAGTRQETQYF. The CDR3 DNA reads as TGCGCCAGCAGCTTGGCGGGGACTAGGCAAGAGACCCAGTACTTC.